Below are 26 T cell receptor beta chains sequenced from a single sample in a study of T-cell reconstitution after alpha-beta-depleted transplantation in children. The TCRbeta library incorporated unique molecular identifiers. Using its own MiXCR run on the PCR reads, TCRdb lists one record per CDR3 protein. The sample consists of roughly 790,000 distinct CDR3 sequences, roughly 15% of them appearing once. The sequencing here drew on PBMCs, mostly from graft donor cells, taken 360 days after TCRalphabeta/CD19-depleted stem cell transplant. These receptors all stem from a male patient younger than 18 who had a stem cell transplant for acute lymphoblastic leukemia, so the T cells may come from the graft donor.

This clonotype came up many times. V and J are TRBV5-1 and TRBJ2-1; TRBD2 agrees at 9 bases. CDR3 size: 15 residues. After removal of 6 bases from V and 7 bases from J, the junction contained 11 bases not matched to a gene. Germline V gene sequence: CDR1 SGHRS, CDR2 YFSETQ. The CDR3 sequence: CASKLAGGRENEQFF. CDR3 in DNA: TGCGCCAGCAAATTGGCGGGAGGGCGTGAAAATGAGCAGTTCTTC.

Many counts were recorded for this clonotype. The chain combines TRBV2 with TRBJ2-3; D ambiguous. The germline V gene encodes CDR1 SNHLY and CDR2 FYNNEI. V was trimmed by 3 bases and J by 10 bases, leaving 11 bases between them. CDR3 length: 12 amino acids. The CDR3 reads CASSEETLSQYF. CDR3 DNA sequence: TGTGCCAGCAGTGAGGAGACACTATCGCAGTATTTT. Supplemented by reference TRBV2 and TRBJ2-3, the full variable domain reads EPEVTQTPSHQVTQMGQEVILRCVPISNHLYFYWYRQILGQKVEFLVSFYNNEISEKSEIFDDQFSVERPDGSNFTLKIRSTKLEDSAMYFCASSEETLSQYFGPGTRLTVL.

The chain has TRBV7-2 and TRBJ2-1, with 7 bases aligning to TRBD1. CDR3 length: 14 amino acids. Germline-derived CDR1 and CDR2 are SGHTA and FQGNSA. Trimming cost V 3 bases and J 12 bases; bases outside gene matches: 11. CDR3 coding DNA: TGTGCCAGCAGCTTGCGACAGGGCCCCCAATCGCAGTTCTTC. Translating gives CASSLRQGPQSQFF.

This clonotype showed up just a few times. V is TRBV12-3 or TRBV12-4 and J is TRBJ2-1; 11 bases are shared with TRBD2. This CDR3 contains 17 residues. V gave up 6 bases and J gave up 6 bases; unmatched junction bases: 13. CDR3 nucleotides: TGTGCCAGCAGCCCTATACCGGGACTAGCGGAGCCCAATGAGCAGTTCTTC. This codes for CASSPIPGLAEPNEQFF.

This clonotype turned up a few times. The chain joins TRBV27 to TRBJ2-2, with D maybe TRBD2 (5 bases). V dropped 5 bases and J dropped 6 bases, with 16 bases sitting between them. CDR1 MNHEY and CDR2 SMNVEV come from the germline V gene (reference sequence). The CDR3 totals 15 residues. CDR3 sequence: CASSPYFGGAGELFF. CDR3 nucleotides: TGTGCCAGCAGTCCCTACTTTGGAGGAGCCGGGGAGCTGTTTTTT.

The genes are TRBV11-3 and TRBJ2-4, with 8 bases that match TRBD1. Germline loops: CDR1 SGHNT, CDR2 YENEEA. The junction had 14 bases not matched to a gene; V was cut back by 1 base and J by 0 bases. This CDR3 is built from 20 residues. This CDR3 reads CASSLGTETGDRLAKNIQYF. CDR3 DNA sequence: TGTGCCAGCAGCTTAGGAACTGAGACAGGGGACCGACTAGCCAAAAACATTCAGTACTTC.

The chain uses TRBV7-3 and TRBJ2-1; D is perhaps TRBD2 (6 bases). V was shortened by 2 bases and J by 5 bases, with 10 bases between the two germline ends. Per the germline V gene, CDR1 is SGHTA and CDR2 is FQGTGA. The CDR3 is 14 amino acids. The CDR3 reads CASSLELADNEQFF. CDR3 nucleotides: TGTGCCAGCAGCTTAGAACTAGCTGACAATGAGCAGTTCTTC.

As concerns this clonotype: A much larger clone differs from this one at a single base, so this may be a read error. DNA for the CDR3: TGTGCCAGCAGTTGCGCAGGGTTAGGCGAGCAGTTCTTC. Translated: CASSCAGLGEQFF. The chain joins TRBV6-2 or TRBV6-3 to TRBJ2-1, with D possibly TRBD1 on 5 matching bases. The ends were cut back, 4 bases at V and 10 bases at J, with 14 bases in the middle. This CDR3 region has 13 residues. CDR1 and CDR2 (germline): MNHEY, SVGEGT.

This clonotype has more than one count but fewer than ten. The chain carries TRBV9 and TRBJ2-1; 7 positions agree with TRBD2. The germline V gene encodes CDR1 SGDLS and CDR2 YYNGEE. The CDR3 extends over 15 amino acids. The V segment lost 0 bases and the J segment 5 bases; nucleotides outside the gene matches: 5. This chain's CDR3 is CASSVAISGHNEQFF. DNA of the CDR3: TGTGCCAGCAGCGTAGCGATTAGCGGGCACAATGAGCAGTTCTTC.

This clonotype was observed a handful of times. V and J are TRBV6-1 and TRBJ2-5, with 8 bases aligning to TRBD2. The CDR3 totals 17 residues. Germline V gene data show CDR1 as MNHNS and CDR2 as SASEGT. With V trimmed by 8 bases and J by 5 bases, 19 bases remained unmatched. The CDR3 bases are TGTGCCAGCCTTGTAGACTACGAGCGGGAGCTTCGGGAGACCCAGTACTTC. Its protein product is CASLVDYERELRETQYF.

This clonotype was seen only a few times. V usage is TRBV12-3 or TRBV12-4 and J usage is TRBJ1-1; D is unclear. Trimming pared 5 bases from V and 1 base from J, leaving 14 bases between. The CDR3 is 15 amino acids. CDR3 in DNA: TGTGCCAGCAGTCCAGGATCCTGGAGGAACACTGAAGCTTTCTTT. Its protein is CASSPGSWRNTEAFF.

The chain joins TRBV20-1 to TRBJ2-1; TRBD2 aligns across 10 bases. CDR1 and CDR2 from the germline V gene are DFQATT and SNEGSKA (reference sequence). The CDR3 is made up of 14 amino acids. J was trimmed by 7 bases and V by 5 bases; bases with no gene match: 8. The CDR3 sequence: CSALLAGGGNEQFF. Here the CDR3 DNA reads TGCAGTGCTCTCTTAGCGGGAGGAGGGAATGAGCAGTTCTTC.

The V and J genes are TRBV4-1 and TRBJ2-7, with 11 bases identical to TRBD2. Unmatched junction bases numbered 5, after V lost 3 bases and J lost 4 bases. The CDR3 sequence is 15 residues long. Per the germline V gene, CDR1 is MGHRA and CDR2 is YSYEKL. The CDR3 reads CASSQLAGGPYEQYF. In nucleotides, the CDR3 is TGCGCCAGCAGCCAGTTAGCGGGAGGGCCATACGAGCAGTACTTC.

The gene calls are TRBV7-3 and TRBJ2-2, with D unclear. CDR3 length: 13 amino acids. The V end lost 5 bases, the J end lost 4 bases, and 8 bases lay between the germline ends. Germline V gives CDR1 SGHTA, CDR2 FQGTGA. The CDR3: CASSPSTTGELFF. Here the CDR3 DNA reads TGTGCCAGCAGCCCATCAACCACCGGGGAGCTGTTTTTT.

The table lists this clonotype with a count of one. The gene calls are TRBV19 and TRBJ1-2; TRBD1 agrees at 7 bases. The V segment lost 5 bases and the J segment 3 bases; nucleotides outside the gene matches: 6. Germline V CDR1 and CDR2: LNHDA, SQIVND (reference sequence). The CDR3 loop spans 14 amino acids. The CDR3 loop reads CASSATGSDYGYTF. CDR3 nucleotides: TGTGCCAGTAGTGCGACAGGGTCAGACTATGGCTACACCTTC. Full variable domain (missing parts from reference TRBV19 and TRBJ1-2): DGGITQSPKYLFRKEGQNVTLSCEQNLNHDAMYWYRQDPGQGLRLIYYSQIVNDFQKGDIAEGYSVSREKKESFPLTVTSAQKNPTAFYLCASSATGSDYGYTFGSGTRLTVV.

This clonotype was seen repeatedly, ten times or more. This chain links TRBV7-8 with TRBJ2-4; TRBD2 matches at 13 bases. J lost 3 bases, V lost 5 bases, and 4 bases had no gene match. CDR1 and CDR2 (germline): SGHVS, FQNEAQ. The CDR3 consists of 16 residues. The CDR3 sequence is CASSQGLAGIKNIQYF. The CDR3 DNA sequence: TGTGCCAGCAGCCAGGGACTAGCGGGAATCAAAAACATTCAGTACTTC.

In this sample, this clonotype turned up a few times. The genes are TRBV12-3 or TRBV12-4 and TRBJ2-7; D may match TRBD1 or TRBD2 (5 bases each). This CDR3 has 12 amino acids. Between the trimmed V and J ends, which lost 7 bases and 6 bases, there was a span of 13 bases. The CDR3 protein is CASTRMGVEQYF. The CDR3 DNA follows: TGTGCCAGCACTAGGATGGGGGTCGAGCAGTACTTC.

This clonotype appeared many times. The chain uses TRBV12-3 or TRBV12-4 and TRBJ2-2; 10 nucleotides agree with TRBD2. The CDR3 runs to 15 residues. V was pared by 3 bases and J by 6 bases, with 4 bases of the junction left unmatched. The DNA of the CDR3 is TGTGCCAGCAGTTTCACTAGCGGGATCGCCGGGGAGCTGTTTTTT. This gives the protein CASSFTSGIAGELFF.

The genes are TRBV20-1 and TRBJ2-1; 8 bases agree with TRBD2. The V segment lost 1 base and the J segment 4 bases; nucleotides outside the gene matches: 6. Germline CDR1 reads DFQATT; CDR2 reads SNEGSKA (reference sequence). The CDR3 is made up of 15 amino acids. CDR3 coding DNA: TGCAGTGCTAGAGCCTCGGGACTAGGGTACAATGAGCAGTTCTTC. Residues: CSARASGLGYNEQFF.

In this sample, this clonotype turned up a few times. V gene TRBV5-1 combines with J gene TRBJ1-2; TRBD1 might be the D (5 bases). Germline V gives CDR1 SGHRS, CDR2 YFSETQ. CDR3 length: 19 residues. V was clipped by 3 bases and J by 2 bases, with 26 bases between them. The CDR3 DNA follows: TGCGCCAGCAGCTCGATGGCAGGGTCGGGCGAAGAGGGGAACTATGGCTACACCTTC. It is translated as CASSSMAGSGEEGNYGYTF.

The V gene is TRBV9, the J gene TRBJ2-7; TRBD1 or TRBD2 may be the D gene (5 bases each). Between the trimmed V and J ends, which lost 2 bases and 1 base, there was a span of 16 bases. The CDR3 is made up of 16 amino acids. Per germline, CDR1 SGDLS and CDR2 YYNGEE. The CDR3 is CASSVTRDGASYEQYF. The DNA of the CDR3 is TGTGCCAGCAGCGTCACCCGGGACGGAGCTTCCTACGAGCAGTACTTC.

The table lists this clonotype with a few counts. The CDR3: CSAPSQQGYFKQFF. DNA for the CDR3: TGCAGCGCCCCCTCCCAGCAGGGCTATTTTAAGCAGTTCTTC. The genes are TRBV29-1 and TRBJ2-1; tentatively, D is TRBD1 (5 bases). The ends were cut back, 7 bases at V and 11 bases at J, with 24 bases in the middle. The CDR3 sequence is 14 residues long. Germline values: CDR1 SQVTM, CDR2 ANQGSEA.

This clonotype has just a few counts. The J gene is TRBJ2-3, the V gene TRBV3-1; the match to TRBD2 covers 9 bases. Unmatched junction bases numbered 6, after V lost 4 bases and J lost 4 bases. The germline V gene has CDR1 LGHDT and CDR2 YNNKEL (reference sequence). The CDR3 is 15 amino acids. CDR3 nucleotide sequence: TGTGCCAGCAGCCTCGCCAGCGGGAGGCCAGATACGCAGTATTTT. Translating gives CASSLASGRPDTQYF.

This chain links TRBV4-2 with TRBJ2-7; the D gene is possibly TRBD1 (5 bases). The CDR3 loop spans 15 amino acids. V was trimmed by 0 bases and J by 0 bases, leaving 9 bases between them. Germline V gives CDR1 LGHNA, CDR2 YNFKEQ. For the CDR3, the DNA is TGTGCCAGCAGCCAAGAGACAGTAATCTCCTACGAGCAGTACTTC. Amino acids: CASSQETVISYEQYF.

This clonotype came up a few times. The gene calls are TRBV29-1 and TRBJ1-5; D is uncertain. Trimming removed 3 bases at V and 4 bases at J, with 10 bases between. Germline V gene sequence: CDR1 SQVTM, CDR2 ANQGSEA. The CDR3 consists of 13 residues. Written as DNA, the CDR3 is TGCAGCGTTGAGGTTGGGAGAAATCAGCCCCAGCATTTT. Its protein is CSVEVGRNQPQHF.

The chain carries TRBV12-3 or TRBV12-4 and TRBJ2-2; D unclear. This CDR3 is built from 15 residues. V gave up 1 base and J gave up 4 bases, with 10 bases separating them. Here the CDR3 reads CASSLGLARTGELFF. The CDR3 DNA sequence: TGTGCCAGCAGTTTAGGCCTGGCACGCACCGGGGAGCTGTTTTTT.